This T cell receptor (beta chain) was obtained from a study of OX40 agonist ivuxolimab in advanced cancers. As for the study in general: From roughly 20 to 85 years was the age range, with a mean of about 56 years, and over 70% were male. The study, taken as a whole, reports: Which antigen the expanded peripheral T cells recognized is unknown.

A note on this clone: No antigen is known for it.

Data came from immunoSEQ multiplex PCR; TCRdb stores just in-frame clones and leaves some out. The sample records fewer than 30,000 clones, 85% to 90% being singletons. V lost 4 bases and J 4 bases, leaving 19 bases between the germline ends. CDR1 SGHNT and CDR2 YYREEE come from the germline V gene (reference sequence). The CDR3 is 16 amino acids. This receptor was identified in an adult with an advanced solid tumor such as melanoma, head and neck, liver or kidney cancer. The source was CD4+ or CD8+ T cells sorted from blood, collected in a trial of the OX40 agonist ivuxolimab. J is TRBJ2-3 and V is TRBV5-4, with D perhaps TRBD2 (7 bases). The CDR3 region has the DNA TGTGCCAGCAGCCCGCCGGTGGGGGGGGGCCCAGATACGCAGTATTTT. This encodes CASSPPVGGGPDTQYF.